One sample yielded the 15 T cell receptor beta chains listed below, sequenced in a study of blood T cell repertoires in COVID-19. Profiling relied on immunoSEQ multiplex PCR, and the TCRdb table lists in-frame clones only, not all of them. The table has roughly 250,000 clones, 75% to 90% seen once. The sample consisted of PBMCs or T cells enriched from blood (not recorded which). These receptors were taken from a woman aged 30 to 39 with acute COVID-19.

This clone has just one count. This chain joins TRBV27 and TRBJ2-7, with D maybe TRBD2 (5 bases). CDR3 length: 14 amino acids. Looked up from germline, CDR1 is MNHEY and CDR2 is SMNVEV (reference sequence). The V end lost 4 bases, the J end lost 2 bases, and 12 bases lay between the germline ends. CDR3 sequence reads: CASSSGEYTYEQYF. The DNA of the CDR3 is TGTGCCAGCAGTTCCGGGGAGTACACCTACGAGCAGTACTTC.

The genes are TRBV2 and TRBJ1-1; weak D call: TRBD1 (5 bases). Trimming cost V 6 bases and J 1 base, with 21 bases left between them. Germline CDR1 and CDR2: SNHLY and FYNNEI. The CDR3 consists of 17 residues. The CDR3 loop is CASRGGLSAAWNTEAFF. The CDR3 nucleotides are TGTGCCAGCAGGGGGGGACTAAGCGCTGCTTGGAACACTGAAGCTTTCTTT.

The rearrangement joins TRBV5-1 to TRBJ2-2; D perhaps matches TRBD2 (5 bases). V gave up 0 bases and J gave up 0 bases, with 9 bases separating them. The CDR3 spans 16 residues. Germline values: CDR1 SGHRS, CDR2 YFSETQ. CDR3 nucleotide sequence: TGCGCCAGCAGCTTGGGGGCGGGTCCGAACACCGGGGAGCTGTTTTTT. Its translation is CASSLGAGPNTGELFF. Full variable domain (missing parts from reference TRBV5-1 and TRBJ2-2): KAGVTQTPRYLIKTRGQQVTLSCSPISGHRSVSWYQQTPGQGLQFLFEYFSETQRNKGNFPGRFSGRQFSNSRSEMNVSTLELGDSALYLCASSLGAGPNTGELFFGEGSRLTVL.

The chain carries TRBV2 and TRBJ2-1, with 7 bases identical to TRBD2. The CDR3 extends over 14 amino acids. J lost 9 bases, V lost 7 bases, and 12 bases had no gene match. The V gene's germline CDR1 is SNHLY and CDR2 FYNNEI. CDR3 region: CASTSSGNIGEQFF. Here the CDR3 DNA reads TGTGCCAGCACCTCCAGCGGGAACATCGGTGAGCAGTTCTTC.

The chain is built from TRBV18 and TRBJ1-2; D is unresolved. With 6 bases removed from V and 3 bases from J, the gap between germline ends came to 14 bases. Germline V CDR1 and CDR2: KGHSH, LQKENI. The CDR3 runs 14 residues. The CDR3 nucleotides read TGTGCCAGCTCGTCAAGACCCCGGGACTATGGCTACACCTTC. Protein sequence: CASSSRPRDYGYTF.

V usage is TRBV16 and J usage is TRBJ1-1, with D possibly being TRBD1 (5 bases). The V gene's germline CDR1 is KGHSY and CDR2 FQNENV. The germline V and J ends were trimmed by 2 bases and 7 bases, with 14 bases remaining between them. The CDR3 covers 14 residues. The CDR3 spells CASSQTPAGVEAFF. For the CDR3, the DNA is TGTGCCAGCAGCCAAACCCCGGCGGGGGTTGAAGCTTTCTTT.

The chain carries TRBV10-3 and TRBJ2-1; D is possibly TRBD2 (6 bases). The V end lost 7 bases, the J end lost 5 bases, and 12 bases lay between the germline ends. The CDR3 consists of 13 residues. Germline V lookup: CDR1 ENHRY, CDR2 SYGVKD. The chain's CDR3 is CAINPSANNEQFF. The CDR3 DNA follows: TGTGCCATCAACCCTAGCGCAAACAATGAGCAGTTCTTC.

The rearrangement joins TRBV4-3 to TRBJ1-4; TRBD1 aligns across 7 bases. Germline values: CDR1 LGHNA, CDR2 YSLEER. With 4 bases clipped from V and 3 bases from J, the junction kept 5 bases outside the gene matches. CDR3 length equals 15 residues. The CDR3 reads CASSPNRGANEKLFF. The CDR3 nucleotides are TGCGCCAGCAGCCCCAACAGGGGAGCTAATGAAAAACTGTTTTTT.

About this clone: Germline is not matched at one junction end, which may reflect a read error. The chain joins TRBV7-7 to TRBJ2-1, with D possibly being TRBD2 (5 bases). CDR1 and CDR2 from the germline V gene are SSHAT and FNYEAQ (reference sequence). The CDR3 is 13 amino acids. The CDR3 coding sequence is TGTGCTAGCAGCTTCGGGGATGGAGGTGAGCAGTTCTTC. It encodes CASSFGDGGEQFF.

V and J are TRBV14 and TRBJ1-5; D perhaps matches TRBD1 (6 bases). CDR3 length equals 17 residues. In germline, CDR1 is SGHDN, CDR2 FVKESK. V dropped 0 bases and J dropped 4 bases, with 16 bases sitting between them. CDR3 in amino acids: CASSQEQGVEGNQPQHF. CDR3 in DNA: TGTGCCAGCAGCCAAGAACAGGGCGTCGAGGGGAATCAGCCCCAGCATTTT.

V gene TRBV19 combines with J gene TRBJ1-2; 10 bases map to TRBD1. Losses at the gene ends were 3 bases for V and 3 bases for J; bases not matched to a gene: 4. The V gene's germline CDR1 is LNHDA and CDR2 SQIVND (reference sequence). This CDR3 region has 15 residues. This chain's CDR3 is CASSITGTGDYGYTF. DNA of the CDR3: TGTGCCAGTAGTATCACCGGGACAGGGGACTATGGCTACACCTTC. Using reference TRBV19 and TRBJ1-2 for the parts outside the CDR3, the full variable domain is DGGITQSPKYLFRKEGQNVTLSCEQNLNHDAMYWYRQDPGQGLRLIYYSQIVNDFQKGDIAEGYSVSREKKESFPLTVTSAQKNPTAFYLCASSITGTGDYGYTFGSGTRLTVV.

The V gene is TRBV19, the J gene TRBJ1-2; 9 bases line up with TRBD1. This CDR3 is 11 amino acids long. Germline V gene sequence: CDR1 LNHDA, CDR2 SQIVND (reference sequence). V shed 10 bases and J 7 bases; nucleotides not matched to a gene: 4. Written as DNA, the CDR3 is TGTGCCACCGGGACAGGGAGTGGCTACACCTTC. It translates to CATGTGSGYTF. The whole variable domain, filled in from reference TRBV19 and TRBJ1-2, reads DGGITQSPKYLFRKEGQNVTLSCEQNLNHDAMYWYRQDPGQGLRLIYYSQIVNDFQKGDIAEGYSVSREKKESFPLTVTSAQKNPTAFYLCATGTGSGYTFGSGTRLTVV.

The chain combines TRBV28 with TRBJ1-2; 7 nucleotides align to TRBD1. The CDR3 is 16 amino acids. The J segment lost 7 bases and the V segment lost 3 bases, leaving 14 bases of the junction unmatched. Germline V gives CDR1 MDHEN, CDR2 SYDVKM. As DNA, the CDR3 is TGTGCCAGCAGTTTTGGAACTAACGGAGGGGGCCCTGGCTACACCTTC. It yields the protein CASSFGTNGGGPGYTF.

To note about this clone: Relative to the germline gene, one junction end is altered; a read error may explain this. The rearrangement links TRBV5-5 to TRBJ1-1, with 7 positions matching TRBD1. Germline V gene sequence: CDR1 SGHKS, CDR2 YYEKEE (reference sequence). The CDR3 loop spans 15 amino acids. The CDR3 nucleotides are TGTGCCAGCAGGTTGGGTAGGGGGCGGTATACTGAAGCTTTCTTT. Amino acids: CASRLGRGRYTEAFF.

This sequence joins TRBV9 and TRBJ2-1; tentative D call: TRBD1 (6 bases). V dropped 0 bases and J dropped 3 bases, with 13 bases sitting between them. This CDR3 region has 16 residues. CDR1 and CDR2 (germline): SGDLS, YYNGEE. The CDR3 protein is CASSVVSQGFYNEQFF. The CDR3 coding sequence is TGTGCCAGCAGCGTAGTTAGTCAGGGGTTCTACAATGAGCAGTTCTTC.